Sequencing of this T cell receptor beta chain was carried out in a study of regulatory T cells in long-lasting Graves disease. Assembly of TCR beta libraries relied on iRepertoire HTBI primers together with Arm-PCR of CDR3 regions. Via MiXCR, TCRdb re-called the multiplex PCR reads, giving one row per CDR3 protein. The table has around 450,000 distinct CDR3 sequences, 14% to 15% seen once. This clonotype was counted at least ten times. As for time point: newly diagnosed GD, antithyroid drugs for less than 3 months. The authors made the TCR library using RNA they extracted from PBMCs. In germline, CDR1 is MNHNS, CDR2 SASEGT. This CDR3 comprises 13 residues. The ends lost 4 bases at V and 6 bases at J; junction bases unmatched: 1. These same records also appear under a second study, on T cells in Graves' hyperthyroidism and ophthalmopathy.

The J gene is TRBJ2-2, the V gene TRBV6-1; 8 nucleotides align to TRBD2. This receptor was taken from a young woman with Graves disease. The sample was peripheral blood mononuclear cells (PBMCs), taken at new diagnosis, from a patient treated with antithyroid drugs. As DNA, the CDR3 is TGTGCCAGCAGTGGCGGGAGGTCCGGGGAGCTGTTTTTT. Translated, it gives CASSGGRSGELFF.